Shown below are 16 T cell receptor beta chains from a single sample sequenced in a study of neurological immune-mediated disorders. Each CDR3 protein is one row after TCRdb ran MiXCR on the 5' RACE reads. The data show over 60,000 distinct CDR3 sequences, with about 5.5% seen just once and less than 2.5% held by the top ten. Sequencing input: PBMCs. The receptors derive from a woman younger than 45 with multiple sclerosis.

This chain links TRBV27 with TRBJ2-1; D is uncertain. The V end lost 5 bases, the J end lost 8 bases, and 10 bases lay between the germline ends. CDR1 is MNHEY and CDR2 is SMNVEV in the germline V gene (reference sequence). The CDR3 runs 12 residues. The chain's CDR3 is CASSLPGYEQFF. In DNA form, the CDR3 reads TGTGCCAGCAGTCTCCCCGGCTATGAGCAGTTCTTC.

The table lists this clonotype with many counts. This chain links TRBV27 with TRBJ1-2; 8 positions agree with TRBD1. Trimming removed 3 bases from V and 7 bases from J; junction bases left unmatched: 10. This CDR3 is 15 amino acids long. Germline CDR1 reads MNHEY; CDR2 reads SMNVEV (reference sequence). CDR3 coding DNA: TGTGCCAGCAGTTTTCGTGCAGGGGGCGCAGCTGGCTACACCTTC. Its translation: CASSFRAGGAAGYTF.

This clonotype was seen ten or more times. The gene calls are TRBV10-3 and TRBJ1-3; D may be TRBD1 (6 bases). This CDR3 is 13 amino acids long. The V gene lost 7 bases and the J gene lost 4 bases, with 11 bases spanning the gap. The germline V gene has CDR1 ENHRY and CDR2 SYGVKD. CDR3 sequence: CAITGTQGNTIYF. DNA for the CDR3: TGTGCCATCACCGGGACACAAGGAAACACCATATATTTT.

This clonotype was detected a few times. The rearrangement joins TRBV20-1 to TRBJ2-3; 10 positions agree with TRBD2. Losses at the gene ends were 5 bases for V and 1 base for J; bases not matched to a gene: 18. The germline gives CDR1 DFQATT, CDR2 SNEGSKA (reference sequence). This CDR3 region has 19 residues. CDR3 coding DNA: TGCAGTGCTCTTTACCGACTAGCGGGTCCGGTCGGGGGCACAGATACGCAGTATTTT. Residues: CSALYRLAGPVGGTDTQYF.

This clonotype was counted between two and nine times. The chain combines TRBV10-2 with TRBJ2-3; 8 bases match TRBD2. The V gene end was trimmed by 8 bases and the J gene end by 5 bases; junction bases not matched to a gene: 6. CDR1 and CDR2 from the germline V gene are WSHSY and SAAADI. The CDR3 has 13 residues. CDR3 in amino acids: CASLSAGGDTQYF. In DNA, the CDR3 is TGCGCCAGCCTGTCGGCGGGGGGAGATACGCAGTATTTT.

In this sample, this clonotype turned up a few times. As DNA, the CDR3 is TGCGCCAGCAGCCCCCTAGGACAGTTGAGCTCCTACAATGAGCAGTTCTTC. Translating it yields CASSPLGQLSSYNEQFF. This chain links TRBV5-1 with TRBJ2-1; D possibly corresponds to TRBD1 (6 bases). V was cut by 4 bases and J by 0 bases, with 17 bases left in between. Germline assignment: CDR1 SGHRS and CDR2 YFSETQ. This CDR3 has 17 amino acids. Together with reference TRBV5-1 and TRBJ2-1, the CDR3 gives the full variable domain: KAGVTQTPRYLIKTRGQQVTLSCSPISGHRSVSWYQQTPGQGLQFLFEYFSETQRNKGNFPGRFSGRQFSNSRSEMNVSTLELGDSALYLCASSPLGQLSSYNEQFFGPGTRLTVL.

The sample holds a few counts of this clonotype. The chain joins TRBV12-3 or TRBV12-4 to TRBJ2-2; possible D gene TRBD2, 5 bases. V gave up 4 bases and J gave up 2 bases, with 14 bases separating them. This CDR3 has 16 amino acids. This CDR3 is CASSYFWLANTGELFF. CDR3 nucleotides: TGTGCCAGCAGTTATTTTTGGCTAGCCAACACCGGGGAGCTGTTTTTT.

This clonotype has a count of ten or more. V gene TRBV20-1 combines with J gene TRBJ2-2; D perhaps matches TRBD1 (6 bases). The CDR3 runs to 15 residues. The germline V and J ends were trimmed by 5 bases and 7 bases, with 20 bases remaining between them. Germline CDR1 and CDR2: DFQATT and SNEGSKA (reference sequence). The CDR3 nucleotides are TGCAGTGCTTCGGACAGCCGAGCAGCTAACGGGGAGCTGTTTTTT. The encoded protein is CSASDSRAANGELFF.

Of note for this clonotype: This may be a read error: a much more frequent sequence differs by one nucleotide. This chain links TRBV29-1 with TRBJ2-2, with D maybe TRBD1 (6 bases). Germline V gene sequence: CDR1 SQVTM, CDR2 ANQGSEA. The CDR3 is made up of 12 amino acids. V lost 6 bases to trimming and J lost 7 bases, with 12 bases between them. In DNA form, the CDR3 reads TGCAGCGTGCAACAGGGAAACGGGGAGCTGTTTTTT. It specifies CSVQQGNGELFF.

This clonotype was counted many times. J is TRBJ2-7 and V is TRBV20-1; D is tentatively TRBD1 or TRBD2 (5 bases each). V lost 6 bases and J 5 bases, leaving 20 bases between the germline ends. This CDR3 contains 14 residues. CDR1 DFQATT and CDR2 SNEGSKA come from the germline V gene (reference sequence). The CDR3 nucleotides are TGCAGTGCCGGTCCGGCCGGTCCGGGACACGAGCAGTACGTC. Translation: CSAGPAGPGHEQYV.

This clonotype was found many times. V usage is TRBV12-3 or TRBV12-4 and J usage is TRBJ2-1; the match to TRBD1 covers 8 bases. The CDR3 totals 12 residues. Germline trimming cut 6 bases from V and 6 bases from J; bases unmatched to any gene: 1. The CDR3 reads CASRGQVNEQFF. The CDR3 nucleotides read TGTGCCAGCAGGGGACAGGTCAATGAGCAGTTCTTC.

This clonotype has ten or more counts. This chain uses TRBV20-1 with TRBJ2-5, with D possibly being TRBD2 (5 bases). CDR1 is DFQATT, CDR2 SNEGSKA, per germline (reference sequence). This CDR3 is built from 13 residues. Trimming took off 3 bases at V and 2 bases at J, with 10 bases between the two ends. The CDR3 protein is CSASADSQETQYF. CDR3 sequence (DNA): TGCAGTGCTAGTGCGGACTCGCAAGAGACCCAGTACTTC.

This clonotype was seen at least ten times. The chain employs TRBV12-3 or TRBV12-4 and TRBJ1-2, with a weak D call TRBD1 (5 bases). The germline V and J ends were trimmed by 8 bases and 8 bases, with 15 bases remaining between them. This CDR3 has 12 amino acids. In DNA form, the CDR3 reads TGTGCCAGCGGGTCCAGAGGGGTAGGCTACACCTTC. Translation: CASGSRGVGYTF.

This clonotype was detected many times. The CDR3 DNA reads as TGTGCCAGCAGCTTGGGGATTCGGAGCGGGGGGGCGGATACGCAGTATTTT. It yields the protein CASSLGIRSGGADTQYF. The chain recombines TRBV5-6 with TRBJ2-3; TRBD2 agrees at 10 bases. This CDR3 contains 17 residues. The V segment lost 0 bases and the J segment 6 bases; nucleotides outside the gene matches: 10. Germline loops: CDR1 SGHDT, CDR2 YYEEEE.

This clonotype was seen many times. CDR3 in amino acids: CASSSTLTVQNTEAFF. The CDR3 region has the DNA TGTGCCAGCAGTTCGACTCTGACAGTACAGAACACTGAAGCTTTCTTT. The chain uses TRBV12-3 or TRBV12-4 and TRBJ1-1, with a tentative D call TRBD1 (5 bases). Trimming cost V 4 bases and J 1 base, with 16 bases left between them. This CDR3 has 16 residues.

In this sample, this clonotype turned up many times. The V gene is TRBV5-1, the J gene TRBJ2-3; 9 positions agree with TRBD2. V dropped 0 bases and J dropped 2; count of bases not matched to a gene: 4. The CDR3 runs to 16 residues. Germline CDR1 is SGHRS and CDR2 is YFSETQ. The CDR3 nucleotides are TGCGCCAGCAGCTTGGATAGCGGGGGTCCCACAGATACGCAGTATTTT. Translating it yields CASSLDSGGPTDTQYF.